Included here is one T cell receptor (beta chain) sequence, with context. As yet, its antigen is unknown. Sequencing used immunoSEQ multiplex PCR; TCRdb keeps in-frame clones, though not all of them. The table records 95,000 to 150,000 clones, about 85% of them present only once. This sample was taken from a study of T cell responses to AZD1222 COVID-19 vaccine. Study-wide results and limits: The study sampled repertoires only after the peak T cell response. Nearly half of the spike-specific TCRs reportedly recognize variant regions that carry no mutations. Two doses of AZD1222 preceded a rise in Spike-specific TCR breadth and depth.

Germline V gene sequence: CDR1 GTSNPN, CDR2 SVGIG (reference sequence). Trimming pared 8 bases from V and 11 bases from J, leaving 15 bases between. CDR3 length equals 11 residues. Sequenced material: peripheral blood, taken on day 0 of AZD1222 vaccination. The chain links TRBV30 to TRBJ1-4, with D tentatively TRBD1 (5 bases). The origin of this receptor is an adult in good health. The CDR3 sequence: CAARGKGKLFF. In DNA, the CDR3 is TGTGCCGCGAGGGGCAAGGGGAAACTGTTTTTT.